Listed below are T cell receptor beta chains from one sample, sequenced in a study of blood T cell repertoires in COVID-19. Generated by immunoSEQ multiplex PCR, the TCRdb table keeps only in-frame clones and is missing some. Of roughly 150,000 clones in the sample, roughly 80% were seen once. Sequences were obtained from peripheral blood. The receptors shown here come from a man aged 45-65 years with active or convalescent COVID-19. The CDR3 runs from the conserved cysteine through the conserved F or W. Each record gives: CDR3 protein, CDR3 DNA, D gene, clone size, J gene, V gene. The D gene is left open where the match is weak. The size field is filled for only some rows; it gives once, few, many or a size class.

cdr3_aa: CASSQVTGQSPLHF; cdr3_nt: TGTGCCAGCAGCCAAGTTACAGGGCAGTCACCCCTCCACTTT; d_call: NA; clone_size: NA; j_call: TRBJ1-6; v_call: TRBV3-1/TRBV3-2
cdr3_aa: CSVVEQTEQYF; cdr3_nt: TGCAGCGTTGTCGAACAGACCGAGCAGTACTTC; d_call: NA; clone_size: NA; j_call: TRBJ2-7; v_call: TRBV29-1
cdr3_aa: CASSLSPAGRLSTDTQYF; cdr3_nt: TGTGCCAGCAGCTTGTCCCCAGCGGGGAGGTTAAGCACAGATACGCAGTATTTT; d_call: TRBD2; clone_size: NA; j_call: TRBJ2-3; v_call: TRBV5-6
cdr3_aa: CASSQAAGEKLFF; cdr3_nt: TGTGCCAGCAGCCAAGCGGCGGGTGAAAAACTGTTTTTT; d_call: NA; clone_size: NA; j_call: TRBJ1-4; v_call: TRBV3-1/TRBV3-2
cdr3_aa: CASSESTGGANVLTF; cdr3_nt: TGCGCCAGCAGTGAGTCGACGGGAGGGGCCAACGTCCTGACTTTC; d_call: NA; clone_size: NA; j_call: TRBJ2-6; v_call: TRBV10-1
cdr3_aa: CASSSYQGSNQPQHF; cdr3_nt: TGTGCCAGCAGCTCGTACCAGGGAAGCAATCAGCCCCAGCATTTT; d_call: NA; clone_size: NA; j_call: TRBJ1-5; v_call: TRBV7-6
cdr3_aa: CASSLALGEGTEAFF; cdr3_nt: TGTGCCAGCAGCTTAGCTCTAGGGGAGGGCACTGAAGCTTTCTTT; d_call: NA; clone_size: NA; j_call: TRBJ1-1; v_call: TRBV11-2
cdr3_aa: CASSWGGGNQPQHF; cdr3_nt: TGTGCCAGCAGCTGGGGGGGAGGCAATCAGCCCCAGCATTTT; d_call: NA; clone_size: NA; j_call: TRBJ1-5; v_call: TRBV5-4
cdr3_aa: CASSTGRGTGTPHEQYF; cdr3_nt: TGCGCCAGCAGCACAGGGAGAGGGACAGGGACCCCCCACGAGCAGTACTTC; d_call: TRBD1; clone_size: NA; j_call: TRBJ2-7; v_call: TRBV5-1
cdr3_aa: CASSLRLAGPYEQYF; cdr3_nt: TGTGCCAGCAGCTTAAGGCTAGCGGGGCCCTACGAGCAGTACTTC; d_call: TRBD2; clone_size: NA; j_call: TRBJ2-7; v_call: TRBV7-2
cdr3_aa: CASSLSGRGPDTQYF; cdr3_nt: TGTGCCAGCAGTTTATCAGGGCGGGGGCCAGATACGCAGTATTTT; d_call: NA; clone_size: NA; j_call: TRBJ2-3; v_call: TRBV27
cdr3_aa: CASSSLLGEGLGNEQFF; cdr3_nt: TGTGCCAGCAGTTCCCTTTTAGGGGAGGGCCTCGGGAATGAGCAGTTCTTC; d_call: TRBD2; clone_size: NA; j_call: TRBJ2-1; v_call: TRBV27
cdr3_aa: CAISGGTSDYEQYF; cdr3_nt: TGTGCCATCAGTGGGGGGACTAGCGACTACGAGCAGTACTTC; d_call: TRBD2; clone_size: NA; j_call: TRBJ2-7; v_call: TRBV10-3
cdr3_aa: CASSQDRLAGGLIGGNEQFF; cdr3_nt: TGCGCCAGCAGCCAAGATCGTCTAGCGGGAGGTCTTATAGGCGGCAATGAGCAGTTCTTC; d_call: TRBD2; clone_size: NA; j_call: TRBJ2-1; v_call: TRBV4-1
cdr3_aa: CASSQVGVEYNEQFF; cdr3_nt: TGTGCCAGCAGCCAAGTGGGAGTAGAGTACAATGAGCAGTTCTTC; d_call: NA; clone_size: NA; j_call: TRBJ2-1; v_call: TRBV3-1/TRBV3-2
cdr3_aa: CASSLTGFYNSPLHF; cdr3_nt: TGTGCCAGCAGTTTAACAGGGTTTTATAATTCACCCCTCCACTTT; d_call: NA; clone_size: NA; j_call: TRBJ1-6; v_call: TRBV28
cdr3_aa: CASNPVVAGGTDTQYF; cdr3_nt: TGTGCCAGCAACCCCGTAGTAGCGGGAGGGACAGATACGCAGTATTTT; d_call: TRBD2; clone_size: NA; j_call: TRBJ2-3; v_call: TRBV5-5
cdr3_aa: CASSLGGGEASYGYTF; cdr3_nt: TGTGCCAGCAGCTTAGGGGGCGGGGAGGCTAGCTATGGCTACACCTTC; d_call: NA; clone_size: NA; j_call: TRBJ1-2; v_call: TRBV7-2
cdr3_aa: CASSEAGAVERPLF; cdr3_nt: TGTGCCAGCAGTGAAGCGGGGGCAGTTGAAAGGCCGTTATTT; d_call: NA; clone_size: NA; j_call: TRBJ1-1; v_call: TRBV2
cdr3_aa: CASRPAGGANEQYF; cdr3_nt: TGTGCCAGCAGACCAGCGGGAGGGGCCAACGAGCAGTACTTC; d_call: TRBD2; clone_size: NA; j_call: TRBJ2-7; v_call: TRBV28
cdr3_aa: CASSFMGTGITDTQYF; cdr3_nt: TGTGCCAGCAGCTTCATGGGGACAGGGATAACAGATACGCAGTATTTT; d_call: TRBD1; clone_size: NA; j_call: TRBJ2-3; v_call: TRBV5-5
cdr3_aa: CASRYRESTEAFF; cdr3_nt: TGTGCCAGCAGATACAGGGAGAGCACTGAAGCTTTCTTT; d_call: NA; clone_size: few; j_call: TRBJ1-1; v_call: TRBV2
cdr3_aa: CASSQTGGGNSPLHF; cdr3_nt: TGTGCCAGCAGCCAAACGGGGGGCGGCAATTCACCCCTCCACTTT; d_call: NA; clone_size: NA; j_call: TRBJ1-6; v_call: TRBV3-1/TRBV3-2
cdr3_aa: CASSVTSGGGYEQYF; cdr3_nt: TGTGCCAGCAGTGTTACTAGCGGAGGCGGATACGAGCAGTACTTC; d_call: TRBD2; clone_size: once; j_call: TRBJ2-7; v_call: TRBV6-4
cdr3_aa: CASSVHRAGTGNTIYF; cdr3_nt: TGTGCCAGCAGTGTCCATAGGGCAGGGACTGGAAACACCATATATTTT; d_call: NA; clone_size: NA; j_call: TRBJ1-3; v_call: TRBV28
cdr3_aa: CASSLYRQGGYPGELFF; cdr3_nt: TGTGCCAGCAGTTTGTATAGACAGGGGGGTTACCCCGGGGAGCTGTTTTTT; d_call: TRBD1; clone_size: few; j_call: TRBJ2-2; v_call: TRBV28
cdr3_aa: CASAGGLPYDGAKNIQYF; cdr3_nt: TGTGCCAGCGCGGGGGGACTGCCCTACGACGGGGCCAAAAACATTCAGTACTTC; d_call: TRBD2; clone_size: NA; j_call: TRBJ2-4; v_call: TRBV5-8
cdr3_aa: CASSRDRSSYNSPLHF; cdr3_nt: TGTGCCAGCAGCAGAGACAGGAGCTCCTATAATTCACCCCTCCACTTT; d_call: NA; clone_size: few; j_call: TRBJ1-6; v_call: TRBV7-2